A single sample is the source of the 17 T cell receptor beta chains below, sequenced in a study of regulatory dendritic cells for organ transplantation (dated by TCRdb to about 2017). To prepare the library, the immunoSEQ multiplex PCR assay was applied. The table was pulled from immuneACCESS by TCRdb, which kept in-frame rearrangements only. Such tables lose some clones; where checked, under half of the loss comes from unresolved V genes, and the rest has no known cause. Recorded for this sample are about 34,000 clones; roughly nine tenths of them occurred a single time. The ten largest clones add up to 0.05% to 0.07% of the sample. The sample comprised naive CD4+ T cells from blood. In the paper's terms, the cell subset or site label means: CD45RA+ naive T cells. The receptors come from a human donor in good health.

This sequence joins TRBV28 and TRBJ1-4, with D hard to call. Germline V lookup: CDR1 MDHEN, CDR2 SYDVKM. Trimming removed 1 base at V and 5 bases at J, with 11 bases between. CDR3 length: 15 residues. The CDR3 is CASSLFRQKNEKLFF. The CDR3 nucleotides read TGTGCCAGCAGTTTATTTAGACAAAAGAATGAAAAACTGTTTTTT.

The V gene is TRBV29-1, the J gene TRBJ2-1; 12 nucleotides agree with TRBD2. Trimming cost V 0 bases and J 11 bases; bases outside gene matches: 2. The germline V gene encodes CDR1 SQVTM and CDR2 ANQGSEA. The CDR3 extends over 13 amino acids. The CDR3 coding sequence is TGCAGCGTTGAAGAAACTAGCGGGAGGAAGCAGTTCTTC. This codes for CSVEETSGRKQFF.

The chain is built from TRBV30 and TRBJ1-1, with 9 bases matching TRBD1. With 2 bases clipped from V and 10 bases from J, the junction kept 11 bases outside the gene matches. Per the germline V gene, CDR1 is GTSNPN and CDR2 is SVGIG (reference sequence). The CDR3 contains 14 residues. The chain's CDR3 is CAWSFRDRGVGAFF. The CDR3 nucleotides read TGTGCCTGGAGTTTTAGAGACAGGGGGGTCGGAGCTTTCTTT.

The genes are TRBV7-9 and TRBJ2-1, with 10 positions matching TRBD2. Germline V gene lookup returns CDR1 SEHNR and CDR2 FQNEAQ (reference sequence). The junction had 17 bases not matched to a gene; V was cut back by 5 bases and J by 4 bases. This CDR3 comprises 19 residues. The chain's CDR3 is CASSHFSLSGRGHYNEQFF. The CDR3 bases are TGTGCCAGCAGCCACTTCTCTTTGAGCGGGAGGGGACATTACAATGAGCAGTTCTTC.

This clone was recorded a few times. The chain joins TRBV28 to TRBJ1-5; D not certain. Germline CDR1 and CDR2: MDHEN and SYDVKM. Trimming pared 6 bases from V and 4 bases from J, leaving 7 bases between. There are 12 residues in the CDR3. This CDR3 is CASRRANQPQHF. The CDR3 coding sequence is TGTGCCAGCAGACGCGCTAATCAGCCCCAGCATTTT.

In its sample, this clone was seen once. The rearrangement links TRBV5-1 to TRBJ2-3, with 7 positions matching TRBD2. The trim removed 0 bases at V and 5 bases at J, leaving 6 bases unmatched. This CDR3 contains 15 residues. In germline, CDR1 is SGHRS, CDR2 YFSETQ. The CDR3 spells CASSLEGGQGDTQYF. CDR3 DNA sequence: TGCGCCAGCAGCTTGGAGGGAGGGCAAGGAGATACGCAGTATTTT.

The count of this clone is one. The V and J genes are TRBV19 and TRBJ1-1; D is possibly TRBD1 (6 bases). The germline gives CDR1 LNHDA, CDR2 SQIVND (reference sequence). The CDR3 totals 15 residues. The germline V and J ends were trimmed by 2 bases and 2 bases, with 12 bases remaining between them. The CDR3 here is CASSISQGPNTEAFF. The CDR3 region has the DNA TGTGCCAGTAGTATATCCCAGGGGCCTAACACTGAAGCTTTCTTT. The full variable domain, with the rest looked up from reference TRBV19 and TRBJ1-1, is DGGITQSPKYLFRKEGQNVTLSCEQNLNHDAMYWYRQDPGQGLRLIYYSQIVNDFQKGDIAEGYSVSREKKESFPLTVTSAQKNPTAFYLCASSISQGPNTEAFFGQGTRLTVV.

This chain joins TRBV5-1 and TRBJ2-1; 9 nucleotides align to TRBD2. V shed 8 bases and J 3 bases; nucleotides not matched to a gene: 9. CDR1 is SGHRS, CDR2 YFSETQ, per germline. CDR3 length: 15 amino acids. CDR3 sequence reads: CASTLREGLYNEQFF. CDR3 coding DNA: TGCGCCAGTACGTTGCGGGAGGGCCTCTACAATGAGCAGTTCTTC.

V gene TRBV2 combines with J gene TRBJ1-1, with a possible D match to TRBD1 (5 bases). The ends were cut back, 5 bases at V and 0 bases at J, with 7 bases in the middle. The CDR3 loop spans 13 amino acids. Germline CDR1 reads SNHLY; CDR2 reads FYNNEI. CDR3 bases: TGTGCCAGCAGTCGACAGATGAACACTGAAGCTTTCTTT. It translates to CASSRQMNTEAFF.

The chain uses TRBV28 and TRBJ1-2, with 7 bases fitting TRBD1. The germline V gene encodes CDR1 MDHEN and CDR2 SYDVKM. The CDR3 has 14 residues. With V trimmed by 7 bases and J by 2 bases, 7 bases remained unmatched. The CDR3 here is CASTQGDRNYGYTF. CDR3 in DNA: TGTGCCAGCACTCAGGGGGATAGGAACTATGGCTACACCTTC.

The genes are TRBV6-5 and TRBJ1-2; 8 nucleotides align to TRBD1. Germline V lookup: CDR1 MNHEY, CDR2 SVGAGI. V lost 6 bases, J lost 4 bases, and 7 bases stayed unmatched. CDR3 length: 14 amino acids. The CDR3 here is CASSTGGTFYGYTF. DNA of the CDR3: TGTGCCAGCAGCACAGGGGGTACCTTCTATGGCTACACCTTC.

The CDR3 region is CASSLLALYNEQFF. CDR3 DNA: TGTGCCAGCAGCCTCCTCGCCCTATACAATGAGCAGTTCTTC. This chain links TRBV5-6 with TRBJ2-1; D is uncertain. The length of the CDR3 is 14 residues. Germline lookup yields CDR1 SGHDT and CDR2 YYEEEE. Trimming cost V 4 bases and J 4 bases, with 12 bases left between them.

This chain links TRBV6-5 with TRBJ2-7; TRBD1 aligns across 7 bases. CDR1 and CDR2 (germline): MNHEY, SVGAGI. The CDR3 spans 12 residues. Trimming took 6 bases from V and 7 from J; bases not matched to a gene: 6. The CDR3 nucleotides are TGTGCCAGCAGCCGAGACAGGGTTGAGCAGTACTTC. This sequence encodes CASSRDRVEQYF.

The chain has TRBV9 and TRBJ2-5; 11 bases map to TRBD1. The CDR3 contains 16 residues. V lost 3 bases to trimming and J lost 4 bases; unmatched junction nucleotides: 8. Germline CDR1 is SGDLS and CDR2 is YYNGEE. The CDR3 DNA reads TGTGCCAGCAGCGGAAGACCGGGACAGGGGGTAGAGACCCAGTACTTC. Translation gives CASSGRPGQGVETQYF.

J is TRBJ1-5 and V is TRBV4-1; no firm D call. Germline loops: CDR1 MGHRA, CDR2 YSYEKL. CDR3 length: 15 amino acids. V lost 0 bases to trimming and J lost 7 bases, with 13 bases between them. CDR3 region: CASSQDQPSRQPQHF. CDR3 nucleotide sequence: TGCGCCAGCAGCCAAGATCAGCCATCTCGACAGCCCCAGCATTTT.

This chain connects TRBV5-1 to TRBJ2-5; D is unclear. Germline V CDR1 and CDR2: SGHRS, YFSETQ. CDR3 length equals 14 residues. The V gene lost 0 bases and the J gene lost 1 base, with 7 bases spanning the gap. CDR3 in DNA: TGCGCCAGCAGCTTGGGCAGCCCCCAAGAGACCCAGTACTTC. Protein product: CASSLGSPQETQYF. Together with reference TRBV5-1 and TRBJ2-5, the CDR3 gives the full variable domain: KAGVTQTPRYLIKTRGQQVTLSCSPISGHRSVSWYQQTPGQGLQFLFEYFSETQRNKGNFPGRFSGRQFSNSRSEMNVSTLELGDSALYLCASSLGSPQETQYFGPGTRLLVL.

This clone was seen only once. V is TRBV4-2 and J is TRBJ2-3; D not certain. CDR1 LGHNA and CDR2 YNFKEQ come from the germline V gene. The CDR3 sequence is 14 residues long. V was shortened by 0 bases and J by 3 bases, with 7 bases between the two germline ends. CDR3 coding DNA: TGTGCCAGCAGCCAAGACGCGTGGACAGATACGCAGTATTTT. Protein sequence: CASSQDAWTDTQYF.